This T cell receptor (beta chain) was recovered during a study of blood T cells in healthy people across ages. Study-wide points: Older age coincided with a roughly linear decline in TCR beta diversity per million T cells. Both naive CD4+ cell counts and diversity were greater in long-lived donors than in aged donors.

Details on this clonotype: Its antigen remains unidentified.

Together with a sample-barcoded 5' primer, a J-beta primer mix was included in a second PCR lasting roughly 7 to 11 cycles. Each cDNA molecule carried a tag from a template-switch adaptor that contained 12 random nucleotides. TCRdb called the 5' RACE reads again in MiXCR, with one record for every CDR3 protein. The profile shows over 950,000 distinct CDR3 sequences, 35% to 40% of them singletons. The V and J ends lost 5 bases and 1 base, in that order; junction bases with no gene match: 7. CDR3 length: 14 residues. Germline values: CDR1 SQVTM, CDR2 ANQGSEA. The sequencing input was blood. This TCR derives from a man in his late teens or twenties in good health. The chain links TRBV29-1 to TRBJ2-5, with 7 bases aligning to TRBD1. DNA for the CDR3: TGCAGCGTTCGGGGACAGCTCCTCCAAGAGACCCAGTACTTC. Translation: CSVRGQLLQETQYF.